The 27 T cell receptor beta chains below were found in one sample sequenced in a study of blood T cell repertoires in COVID-19. Assay: immunoSEQ multiplex PCR; the TCRdb copy retains only in-frame clones and omits some. The sample comprises tens of thousands of clones, roughly nine tenths of which are singletons, and 1.5% to 2% rests with the top ten. Sequencing was done on a sample of peripheral blood. The receptors stem from a man aged 45-65 years with active or convalescent COVID-19.

The rearrangement uses TRBV6-5 and TRBJ1-2; 7 bases agree with TRBD1. V shed 6 bases and J 4 bases; nucleotides not matched to a gene: 11. The CDR3 consists of 15 residues. Germline lookup yields CDR1 MNHEY and CDR2 SVGAGI. CDR3 coding DNA: TGTGCCAGCAGACCAACGACAGGGAGAGGCTATGGCTACACCTTC. This gives the protein CASRPTTGRGYGYTF.

This chain joins TRBV18 and TRBJ1-2, with TRBD1 matching over 7 bases. CDR1 and CDR2 (germline): KGHSH, LQKENI. The V and J ends lost 6 bases and 2 bases, in that order; junction bases with no gene match: 9. The CDR3 loop spans 15 amino acids. The CDR3 here is CASSSRGAKNYGYTF. The DNA for the CDR3 is TGTGCCAGCTCCTCCAGGGGGGCCAAGAACTATGGCTACACCTTC.

The chain joins TRBV5-4 to TRBJ2-1; D is unresolved. The CDR3 extends over 14 amino acids. Trimming took 1 base from V and 9 from J, leaving 14 bases between them. Germline V gene data show CDR1 as SGHNT and CDR2 as YYREEE (reference sequence). The CDR3 here is CASSLKKTVGEQFF. CDR3 in DNA: TGTGCCAGCAGCTTGAAGAAGACTGTGGGTGAGCAGTTCTTC.

V gene TRBV28 combines with J gene TRBJ2-7; the D is unclear. There are 14 residues in the CDR3. The germline CDR1 and CDR2 sequences are MDHEN and SYDVKM. Between the trimmed V and J ends, which lost 6 bases and 0 bases, there was a span of 12 bases. The CDR3 DNA is TGTGCCAGCAGACTCCCACAGAGCTCCTACGAGCAGTACTTC. As protein: CASRLPQSSYEQYF.

The CDR3 here is CASSTRDYNEQFF. The CDR3, as DNA: TGCGCCAGCAGCACTCGGGACTACAATGAGCAGTTCTTC. The chain recombines TRBV5-1 with TRBJ2-1; tentative D call: TRBD2 (5 bases). The germline CDR1 and CDR2 sequences are SGHRS and YFSETQ. This CDR3 comprises 13 residues. V was shortened by 4 bases and J by 3 bases, with 8 bases between the two germline ends.

The CDR3 nucleotides read TGCAGCGTGTCACCAGGGGAGACCCAGTACTTC. Its protein product is CSVSPGETQYF. The genes are TRBV29-1 and TRBJ2-5, with D maybe TRBD1 (5 bases). In germline, CDR1 is SQVTM, CDR2 ANQGSEA. There are 11 residues in the CDR3. V was pared by 6 bases and J by 5 bases, with 10 bases between.

This chain links TRBV3-1 (or the pseudogene TRBV3-2) with TRBJ2-7; TRBD1 is a possible D gene (6 bases). Per the germline V gene, CDR1 is LGHDT and CDR2 is YNNKEL (reference sequence). This CDR3 contains 11 residues. Trimming took off 3 bases at V and 9 bases at J, with 9 bases between the two ends. The DNA of the CDR3 is TGTGCCAGCAGCCATGGGGGCGGGCAGTACTTC. This translates into CASSHGGGQYF.

The chain uses TRBV4-2 and TRBJ2-7; 10 bases map to TRBD2. The junction had 4 bases not matched to a gene; V was cut back by 1 base and J by 4 bases. The CDR3 extends over 15 amino acids. Germline V gives CDR1 LGHNA, CDR2 YNFKEQ. The CDR3 nucleotides are TGTGCCAGCAGCCAAGTTTCGACTAGCGGGTACGAGCAGTACTTC. Amino acids: CASSQVSTSGYEQYF.

V and J are TRBV28 and TRBJ2-7, with 13 positions matching TRBD2. J lost 4 bases, V lost 0 bases, and 0 bases had no gene match. The CDR3 runs 15 residues. Germline loops: CDR1 MDHEN, CDR2 SYDVKM. The CDR3 DNA follows: TGTGCCAGCAGTTTATGGACTAGCGGGAGGTACGAGCAGTACTTC. It yields the protein CASSLWTSGRYEQYF.

J is TRBJ2-2 and V is TRBV7-2, with TRBD1 as a possible D gene (6 bases). V lost 5 bases to trimming and J lost 0 bases, with 10 bases between them. Germline V gene lookup returns CDR1 SGHTA and CDR2 FQGNSA. CDR3 size: 15 residues. The CDR3 nucleotides read TGTGCCAGCAGCCCCTGGGGGCCGAACACCGGGGAGCTGTTTTTT. As protein: CASSPWGPNTGELFF.

The V and J genes are TRBV18 and TRBJ1-3; 9 positions agree with TRBD1. Germline loops: CDR1 KGHSH, CDR2 LQKENI. V lost 2 bases and J lost 8; bases outside the gene matches: 7. The CDR3 is 15 residues long. CDR3 amino acids: CASSPGTGTRDTIYF. CDR3 DNA: TGTGCCAGCTCACCAGGGACAGGGACCCGTGACACCATATATTTT.

V is TRBV3-1 (or the pseudogene TRBV3-2) and J is TRBJ1-4; 9 bases fit TRBD1. This CDR3 is 16 amino acids long. CDR1 is LGHDT, CDR2 YNNKEL, per germline (reference sequence). V lost 4 bases and J lost 5; bases outside the gene matches: 8. The CDR3, as DNA: TGTGCCAGCAGCCTTCCGCAGGGGACAGGGAATGAAAAACTGTTTTTT. Amino acids: CASSLPQGTGNEKLFF.

This clone turned up a few times. The J gene is TRBJ1-2, the V gene TRBV2; 7 bases line up with TRBD1. CDR1 is SNHLY, CDR2 FYNNEI, per germline. The CDR3 sequence is 12 residues long. With V trimmed by 7 bases and J by 2 bases, 1 base remained unmatched. The CDR3 loop reads CASKGQNYGYTF. CDR3 nucleotide sequence: TGTGCCAGCAAGGGACAGAACTATGGCTACACCTTC.

CDR3 sequence: CASSFTGYPGTSGSFTYNEQFF. Written as DNA, the CDR3 is TGCGCCAGCAGCTTCACTGGTTACCCCGGGACTAGCGGGTCCTTCACCTACAATGAGCAGTTCTTC. The chain employs TRBV5-1 and TRBJ2-1; the match to TRBD2 covers 12 bases. Trimming cost V 2 bases and J 2 bases; bases outside gene matches: 20. This CDR3 region has 22 residues. The germline V gene encodes CDR1 SGHRS and CDR2 YFSETQ.

The chain recombines TRBV18 with TRBJ2-1; 12 bases match TRBD2. CDR1 and CDR2 from the germline V gene are KGHSH and LQKENI. V dropped 2 bases and J dropped 7; count of bases not matched to a gene: 0. The CDR3 is 14 residues long. CDR3 in DNA: TGTGCCAGCTCACCAGGGACTAGCGGGAATGAGCAGTTCTTC. Translation gives CASSPGTSGNEQFF.

This chain uses TRBV6-6 with TRBJ2-7, with D possibly matching TRBD1 (5 bases). Germline CDR1 MNHNY, CDR2 SVGAGI (reference sequence). CDR3 length: 12 amino acids. V was pared by 2 bases and J by 7 bases, with 9 bases between. CDR3 sequence reads: CASSYQGLEQYF. The CDR3 region has the DNA TGTGCCAGCAGTTACCAGGGATTGGAGCAGTACTTC.

CDR3 sequence: CASSLASGRGTDTQYF. The CDR3 DNA follows: TGTGCCAGCAGCTTAGCCTCCGGTAGAGGCACAGATACGCAGTATTTT. The gene calls are TRBV7-7 and TRBJ2-3; D uncertain. Trimming shortened V by 0 bases and J by 1 base, and 11 bases separated the two germline ends. The length of the CDR3 is 16 residues. The germline CDR1 and CDR2 sequences are SSHAT and FNYEAQ (reference sequence).

V and J are TRBV5-8 and TRBJ2-7, with 9 bases identical to TRBD2. CDR3 length: 14 residues. J gave up 11 bases and V 4 bases, and 13 bases lay outside the gene matches. CDR1 and CDR2 from the germline V gene are SGHTS and YDEGEE. The CDR3 DNA sequence: TGTGCCAGCAGCATAGGGGGACTAGCTCCTAGGGAGTACTTC. Its protein is CASSIGGLAPREYF.

The chain is built from TRBV3-1 (or the pseudogene TRBV3-2) and TRBJ2-1; D gene unclear. CDR3 length: 14 amino acids. Germline lookup yields CDR1 LGHDT and CDR2 YNNKEL (reference sequence). V shed 4 bases and J shed 6 bases, with 13 bases lying between them. The CDR3 sequence: CASSLSSLANEQFF. Written as DNA, the CDR3 is TGTGCCAGCAGCCTATCTAGTTTAGCCAATGAGCAGTTCTTC.

CDR3 amino acids: CASSLEGTWSYEQYF. The CDR3 DNA is TGCGCCAGCAGCCTGGAGGGGACATGGTCCTACGAGCAGTACTTC. This chain connects TRBV5-1 to TRBJ2-7; D tentatively fits TRBD1 or TRBD2 (6 bases each). Per germline, CDR1 SGHRS and CDR2 YFSETQ. Trimming left V 4 bases short and J 1 base short, with 15 bases between. This CDR3 has 15 residues.

CDR3 nucleotide sequence: TGTGCCAGCTCCTCCCAGGGGGCTGCTGAAGCTTTCTTT. Encoded protein: CASSSQGAAEAFF. The V and J genes are TRBV18 and TRBJ1-1; TRBD1 matches 8 bases. Germline lookup yields CDR1 KGHSH and CDR2 LQKENI. This CDR3 is 13 amino acids long. The V gene end was trimmed by 6 bases and the J gene end by 6 bases; junction bases not matched to a gene: 6.

This chain links TRBV15 with TRBJ2-7, with D uncertain. This CDR3 is built from 14 residues. The V end was cut by 0 bases, the J end by 3 bases, with 9 bases between. Germline V gives CDR1 LNHNV, CDR2 YYDKDF (reference sequence). CDR3 sequence reads: CATSRDLAIYEQYF. CDR3 DNA sequence: TGTGCCACCAGCAGAGATCTGGCAATCTACGAGCAGTACTTC.

The J gene is TRBJ1-2, the V gene TRBV10-2; D call uncertain. Deletions cut 0 bases from V and 2 bases from J, with 10 bases between. Germline CDR1 WSHSY, CDR2 SAAADI. This CDR3 comprises 15 residues. The DNA of the CDR3 is TGCGCCAGCAGTGAGTCGTATGTACGGAACTATGGCTACACCTTC. This codes for CASSESYVRNYGYTF.

CDR3 nucleotide sequence: TGTGCCAGTAGTGTGACTAGCGGGGGAACCAATGAGCAGTTCTTC. Protein: CASSVTSGGTNEQFF. This chain joins TRBV19 and TRBJ2-1; 12 bases match TRBD2. There are 15 residues in the CDR3. The germline CDR1 and CDR2 sequences are LNHDA and SQIVND (reference sequence). Germline trimming cut 5 bases from V and 6 bases from J; bases unmatched to any gene: 5.

This chain uses TRBV7-9 with TRBJ1-3; no clear D gene. V lost 7 bases and J lost 2, with 12 bases in between. Germline-derived CDR1 and CDR2 are SEHNR and FQNEAQ (reference sequence). This CDR3 spans 14 amino acids. CDR3 sequence (DNA): TGTGCCAGCACCTGGGGAGGCCCTGGAAACACCATATATTTT. Translated: CASTWGGPGNTIYF.

The J gene is TRBJ1-3, the V gene TRBV27, with 9 bases identical to TRBD1. V lost 3 bases and J lost 1; bases outside the gene matches: 4. Germline CDR1 and CDR2: MNHEY and SMNVEV (reference sequence). This CDR3 has 16 residues. The CDR3 is CASSFRDRVSGNTIYF. CDR3 nucleotides: TGTGCCAGCAGTTTTAGGGACAGGGTATCTGGAAACACCATATATTTT.

The rearrangement joins TRBV6-2 or TRBV6-3 to TRBJ2-3; D is ambiguous. Germline V gene data show CDR1 as MNHEY and CDR2 as SVGEGT. This CDR3 region has 15 residues. V was clipped by 0 bases and J by 4 bases, with 11 bases between them. The CDR3 sequence: CASSYSSHPADTQYF. CDR3 sequence (DNA): TGTGCCAGCAGTTACTCATCCCACCCAGCAGATACGCAGTATTTT.